The rows below give T cell receptor beta chains drawn from one sample of a study of quantifying T cell responses using KT2 cells. TCRdb reprocessed the UMI-ligation and nested PCR reads via MiXCR and lists one record per CDR3 protein. The sample lists some 41,000 distinct CDR3 sequences; 15% to 20% were seen once. The sample was PBMCs spiked with cells of the T cell clone KT2. The receptors shown here come from a human donor. CDR3s include the opening cysteine and the closing phenylalanine or tryptophan. The D gene is left open where the match is weak. Size tells how often a clone was seen (once, few, many) or the class of an expanded clone, and some rows leave it out.

- | few | TRBJ2-5 | TRBV20-1 | CSAEQLQETQYF | TGCAGTGCTGAACAGCTCCAAGAGACCCAGTACTTC
- | - | TRBJ2-3 | TRBV13 | CASSLTETTDTQYF | TGTGCCAGCAGCCTCACTGAGACCACAGATACGCAGTATTTT
- | - | TRBJ1-1 | TRBV7-9 | CASSPMDSKRVF | TGTGCCAGCAGCCCGATGGACAGTAAGAGGGTCTTT
- | - | TRBJ2-5 | TRBV12-3/TRBV12-4 | CASSMNARGLNQETQYF | TGTGCCAGCAGTATGAATGCTAGGGGTTTGAACCAAGAGACCCAGTACTTC
TRBD1 | - | TRBJ2-7 | TRBV19 | CASSIVWGQTYEQYF | TGTGCCAGTAGTATAGTCTGGGGACAGACCTACGAGCAGTACTTC
- | - | TRBJ2-4 | TRBV12-3/TRBV12-4 | CASRPSEGSRNIQYF | TGTGCCAGCAGACCCTCGGAGGGTAGTAGAAACATTCAGTACTTC
- | - | TRBJ2-6 | TRBV27 | CASSLLGPAGANVLTF | TGTGCCAGCAGCCTACTCGGGCCGGCTGGGGCCAACGTCCTGACTTTC
- | few | TRBJ1-1 | TRBV10-3 | CAISTGEMNTEAFF | TGTGCCATCAGTACAGGAGAAATGAACACTGAAGCTTTCTTT
TRBD1 | - | TRBJ1-3 | TRBV6-2/TRBV6-3 | CASDRGQGISGNTIYF | TGTGCCAGCGACAGGGGACAGGGAATCTCTGGAAACACCATATATTTT
- | few | TRBJ2-1 | TRBV4-2 | CASSQDAFSSYNEQFF | TGTGCCAGCAGCCAAGATGCGTTTAGCTCCTACAATGAGCAGTTCTTC
- | - | TRBJ2-7 | TRBV6-1 | CASSVQYEQYF | TGTGCCAGCAGTGTCCAATACGAGCAGTACTTC
- | - | TRBJ2-3 | TRBV2 | CASVLDTQYF | TGTGCCAGCGTCCTAGATACGCAGTATTTT
TRBD2 | few | TRBJ2-1 | TRBV4-1 | CASSHTGTSGDQFF | TGCGCCAGCAGCCATACCGGGACTAGCGGGGATCAGTTCTTC
- | - | TRBJ1-5 | TRBV2 | CASSESVADNQPQHF | TGTGCCAGCAGTGAGTCAGTTGCAGACAATCAGCCCCAGCATTTT
- | - | TRBJ1-1 | TRBV12-3/TRBV12-4 | CASSLASVTEAFF | TGTGCCAGCAGTTTAGCGTCGGTGACTGAAGCTTTCTTT
- | - | TRBJ1-5 | TRBV20-1 | CSASTDGLPLSLYNQPQHF | TGCAGTGCTAGTACCGATGGGCTCCCCCTCTCTCTCTACAATCAGCCCCAGCATTTT
TRBD2 | - | TRBJ2-2 | TRBV6-5 | CASRLTSGSTGELFF | TGTGCCAGCAGACTGACTAGCGGGAGCACCGGGGAGCTGTTTTTT
- | - | TRBJ2-3 | TRBV27 | CASSFAKASTDTQYF | TGTGCCAGCAGTTTTGCGAAAGCTAGCACAGATACGCAGTATTTT
- | - | TRBJ2-3 | TRBV7-2 | CASSSGRGRSVTDTQYF | TGTGCCAGCAGCTCAGGGAGGGGGCGTAGCGTCACAGATACGCAGTATTTT
TRBD1 | - | TRBJ2-5 | TRBV13 | CASSQAGTGRFETQYF | TGTGCCAGCAGCCAGGCCGGGACAGGGAGGTTTGAGACCCAGTACTTC
- | - | TRBJ1-3 | TRBV6-6 | CASSSAGPRGGNTIYF | TGTGCCAGCAGCTCCGCCGGGCCCCGAGGCGGAAACACCATATATTTT
- | many | TRBJ2-3 | TRBV29-1 | CSVEPQWLGSTDTQYF | TGCAGCGTTGAACCCCAGTGGCTCGGGAGCACAGATACGCAGTATTTT
TRBD1 | many | TRBJ1-6 | TRBV2 | CASSLTGSPGSSPLHF | TGTGCCAGCAGTCTGACAGGGAGCCCTGGGAGTTCACCCCTCCACTTT
- | - | TRBJ2-1 | TRBV4-2 | CASSQESFRGRGNEQFF | TGTGCCAGCAGCCAAGAGAGTTTCCGGGGGCGCGGGAATGAGCAGTTCTTC
TRBD1 | few | TRBJ1-3 | TRBV2 | CASRPGQTSGNTIYF | TGTGCCAGCAGACCGGGACAGACCTCTGGAAACACCATATATTTT
TRBD1 | - | TRBJ2-5 | TRBV12-3/TRBV12-4 | CASSPTGGQETQYF | TGTGCCAGCAGTCCCACAGGGGGCCAAGAGACCCAGTACTTC
- | once | TRBJ1-1 | TRBV5-4 | CASSANPYTETLMNTEAFF | TGTGCCAGCAGCGCCAATCCCTATACGGAAACACTAATGAACACTGAAGCTTTCTTT
- | few | TRBJ2-3 | TRBV5-1 | CASSQSRDTQYF | TGCGCCAGCAGCCAGAGTAGGGATACGCAGTATTTT
- | few | TRBJ2-5 | TRBV7-9 | CASSLDQRVETQYF | TGTGCCAGCAGCTTAGACCAGCGGGTGGAGACCCAGTACTTC
- | many | TRBJ2-3 | TRBV10-3 | CAISESQAPYTDTQYF | TGTGCCATCAGTGAGTCGCAGGCCCCCTACACAGATACGCAGTATTTT
- | many | TRBJ2-1 | TRBV4-2 | CASSQEWGRNNEQFF | TGTGCCAGCAGCCAAGAATGGGGACGGAACAATGAGCAGTTCTTC
TRBD1 | - | TRBJ1-1 | TRBV12-3/TRBV12-4 | CASSLTGLKTEAFF | TGTGCCAGCAGTTTGACAGGGCTAAAGACTGAAGCTTTCTTT
TRBD2 | few | TRBJ2-1 | TRBV2 | CASSEPSGNAYNEQFF | TGTGCCAGCAGTGAACCTAGCGGGAACGCCTACAATGAGCAGTTCTTC
- | - | TRBJ1-4 | TRBV11-2 | CASSSQGGGTNEKLFF | TGTGCCAGCAGCTCCCAGGGAGGGGGAACTAATGAAAAACTGTTTTTT
- | many | TRBJ2-7 | TRBV20-1 | CSARGPSYEQYF | TGCAGTGCCCGCGGTCCCTCCTACGAGCAGTACTTC
- | - | TRBJ2-2 | TRBV5-1 | CASSPVPNTGELFF | TGCGCCAGCAGCCCCGTTCCGAACACCGGGGAGCTGTTTTTT
- | few | TRBJ2-1 | TRBV7-2 | CASSPRWDGNEQFF | TGTGCCAGCAGCCCAAGGTGGGACGGCAATGAGCAGTTCTTC
TRBD1 | - | TRBJ1-1 | TRBV5-1 | CASSSTGDLNTEAFF | TGCGCCAGCAGCTCAACAGGGGATTTGAACACTGAAGCTTTCTTT
- | few | TRBJ1-5 | TRBV5-6 | CASSLSSNQPQHF | TGTGCCAGCAGCTTAAGCAGCAATCAGCCCCAGCATTTT
- | - | TRBJ1-5 | TRBV6-5 | CASRQTGSGPQHF | TGTGCCAGCAGACAAACAGGGTCAGGGCCCCAGCATTTT
TRBD1 | few | TRBJ2-7 | TRBV7-6 | CASSSDRGNEQYF | TGTGCCAGCAGCTCGGACAGGGGGAACGAGCAGTACTTC